Described below is a single T cell receptor beta chain sequence and its context. Its antigen remains unknown. This sample is drawn from a study of shared clonotypes between healthy human individuals. Study outcomes and limitations: Few donors limited the genetic and exposure-history diversity represented.

Profiled with immunoSEQ multiplex PCR; TCRdb holds only in-frame clones, not every one. The table records around 1.4 million clones, about 98.5% of them present only once. Germline V lookup: CDR1 GTSNPN, CDR2 SVGIG (reference sequence). The CDR3 extends over 16 amino acids. The V gene end was trimmed by 3 bases and the J gene end by 2 bases; junction bases not matched to a gene: 8. Input material: naive CD4+ T cells sorted from blood. Subset: CD45RA+ positively selected. The source of this sequence is a man aged 30 to 45 in good health. The rearrangement joins TRBV30 to TRBJ2-3, with TRBD2 identical over 10 bases. CDR3 nucleotides: TGTGCCTGGAGAACTGGACTAGCGGTCCTCACAGATACGCAGTATTTT. As protein: CAWRTGLAVLTDTQYF. Full variable domain (remainder filled in from reference TRBV30 and TRBJ2-3): SQTIHQWPATLVQPVGSPLSLECTVEGTSNPNLYWYRQAAGRGLQLLFYSVGIGQISSEVPQNLSASRPQDRQFILSSKKLLLSDSGFYLCAWRTGLAVLTDTQYFGPGTRLTVL.